The 19 T cell receptor beta chains presented below share a single source sample, sequenced in a study of CD8 T cells in ankylosing spondylitis. Findings and limits, study-wide: A motif of eight highly homologous TCR beta variants was seen as apparently characteristic of ankylosing spondylitis blood.

No antigens are known for them. TCRdb fed the 5' RACE reads into MiXCR, producing one record per CDR3 protein. The table includes 100,000 to 150,000 distinct CDR3 sequences, under 20% detected once. The material sequenced was blood, either unsorted or a sorted T cell fraction (not recorded which). The receptors stem from a male donor with ankylosing spondylitis.

Written as DNA, the CDR3 is TGTGCCAGCAGCAAAGTCCGTGGACTAGCCAGTTCCCACTACGAGCAGTACTTC. It encodes CASSKVRGLASSHYEQYF. The chain recombines TRBV11-1 with TRBJ2-7; 8 positions agree with TRBD2. The CDR3 length is 18 residues. Germline V CDR1 and CDR2: SGHAT, FQDESV (reference sequence). V lost 5 bases to trimming and J lost 3 bases; unmatched junction nucleotides: 18. Looking up the rest from reference TRBV11-1 and TRBJ2-7 gives the full variable domain: EAEVAQSPRYKITEKSQAVAFWCDPISGHATLYWYRQILGQGPELLVQFQDESVVDDSQLPKDRFSAERLKGVDSTLKIQPAELGDSAMYLCASSKVRGLASSHYEQYFGPGTRLTVT.

This chain uses TRBV5-1 with TRBJ1-6; no definite D call. The CDR3 loop spans 17 amino acids. Trimming took 0 bases from V and 0 from J, leaving 10 bases between them. CDR1 and CDR2 (germline): SGHRS, YFSETQ. The CDR3 DNA is TGCGCCAGCAGCTTGGCCCCGGACCTCTCCTATAATTCACCCCTCCACTTT. Protein: CASSLAPDLSYNSPLHF.

J is TRBJ2-7 and V is TRBV7-9; TRBD2 matches at 15 bases. The junction had 9 bases not matched to a gene; V was cut back by 6 bases and J by 6 bases. The CDR3 runs to 16 residues. Looked up from germline, CDR1 is SEHNR and CDR2 is FQNEAQ (reference sequence). Here the CDR3 DNA reads TGTGCCAGCAGAGGACTAGCGGGAGGGTCCTTCGGCGAGCAGTACTTC. Residues: CASRGLAGGSFGEQYF.

This clonotype was seen a handful of times. The chain employs TRBV16 and TRBJ2-2, with D unclear. The germline V gene encodes CDR1 KGHSY and CDR2 FQNENV. The length of the CDR3 is 11 residues. Trimming cost V 8 bases and J 6 bases, with 7 bases left between them. The DNA for the CDR3 is TGTGCCAGCGGAGACTCCGGGGAGCTGTTTTTT. Residues: CASGDSGELFF.

The rearrangement links TRBV12-3 or TRBV12-4 to TRBJ2-5, with 7 nucleotides matching TRBD2. The CDR3 extends over 15 amino acids. Trimming removed 0 bases from V and 4 bases from J; junction bases left unmatched: 5. This CDR3 is CASSLAFRGGETQYF. DNA of the CDR3: TGTGCCAGCAGTTTAGCTTTTCGCGGGGGAGAGACCCAGTACTTC.

This clonotype has a handful of counts. This chain connects TRBV6-4 to TRBJ2-5, with D possibly being TRBD1 (6 bases). CDR1 and CDR2 (germline): MRHNA, SNTAGT. Trimming left V 7 bases short and J 3 bases short, with 18 bases between. The CDR3 sequence is 15 residues long. The CDR3 DNA reads TGTGCCAGCAACTTTACCCAGAACAGGGAAGAGACCCAGTACTTC. This encodes CASNFTQNREETQYF.

The V call is TRBV28, the J call TRBJ2-1, with D unclear. The V and J ends lost 10 bases and 2 bases respectively, with 15 bases between them. Per germline, CDR1 MDHEN and CDR2 SYDVKM. CDR3 length: 14 residues. The CDR3 here is CATVDPKTYNEQFF. The CDR3 coding sequence is TGTGCCACCGTGGACCCGAAGACCTACAATGAGCAGTTCTTC.

This clonotype occurred a few times. CDR3 sequence reads: CASSVGRALLGTEAFF. In DNA form, the CDR3 reads TGTGCCAGCAGCGTAGGCAGGGCTCTCCTCGGGACTGAAGCTTTCTTT. The chain has TRBV9 and TRBJ1-1; the D gene is possibly TRBD1 (5 bases). The V end lost 0 bases, the J end lost 5 bases, and 17 bases lay between the germline ends. Per germline, CDR1 SGDLS and CDR2 YYNGEE. This CDR3 has 16 amino acids. Drawing the rest from reference TRBV9 and TRBJ1-1, the complete variable domain is DSGVTQTPKHLITATGQRVTLRCSPRSGDLSVYWYQQSLDQGLQFLIQYYNGEERAKGNILERFSAQQFPDLHSELNLSSLELGDSALYFCASSVGRALLGTEAFFGQGTRLTVV.

Notes on this clonotype: The junction and the germline gene differ at one end; a read error may be behind it. The chain recombines TRBV12-3 or TRBV12-4 with TRBJ2-1, with 11 bases aligning to TRBD2. CDR3 length equals 14 residues. Written as DNA, the CDR3 is TGTGCCAGCAGTATAGCGGGAGGGTACAATGAGCAGTTCTTC. It yields the protein CASSIAGGYNEQFF.

The chain carries TRBV2 and TRBJ2-1; D unresolved. Trimming cost V 1 base and J 5 bases, with 0 bases left between them. The germline V gene has CDR1 SNHLY and CDR2 FYNNEI. This CDR3 has 11 amino acids. The CDR3 here is CASSEDNEQFF. The CDR3 nucleotides are TGTGCCAGCAGTGAAGACAATGAGCAGTTCTTC. Full variable domain (missing parts from reference TRBV2 and TRBJ2-1): EPEVTQTPSHQVTQMGQEVILRCVPISNHLYFYWYRQILGQKVEFLVSFYNNEISEKSEIFDDQFSVERPDGSNFTLKIRSTKLEDSAMYFCASSEDNEQFFGPGTRLTVL.

This clonotype was picked up a small number of times. This sequence joins TRBV20-1 and TRBJ2-1; D unclear. CDR1 is DFQATT, CDR2 SNEGSKA, per germline (reference sequence). V was clipped by 0 bases and J by 3 bases, with 6 bases between them. The CDR3 length is 13 residues. CDR3 in amino acids: CSARDDNYNEQFF. In nucleotides, the CDR3 is TGCAGTGCTAGAGATGACAACTACAATGAGCAGTTCTTC.

The chain is built from TRBV5-4 and TRBJ2-5; 13 bases map to TRBD2. V trimming: 2 bases; J trimming: 1 base; junction bases outside the gene matches: 2. The CDR3 covers 16 residues. The germline gives CDR1 SGHNT, CDR2 YYREEE (reference sequence). Written as DNA, the CDR3 is TGTGCCAGCAGCTTAGGACTAGCGGGAGTCCAAGAGACCCAGTACTTC. Its protein is CASSLGLAGVQETQYF. Full variable domain (remainder filled in from reference TRBV5-4 and TRBJ2-5): ETGVTQSPTHLIKTRGQQVTLRCSSQSGHNTVSWYQQALGQGPQFIFQYYREEENGRGNFPPRFSGLQFPNYSSELNVNALELDDSALYLCASSLGLAGVQETQYFGPGTRLLVL.

This sequence joins TRBV28 and TRBJ2-7; TRBD2 matches at 7 bases. Looked up from germline, CDR1 is MDHEN and CDR2 is SYDVKM. The CDR3 runs 13 residues. Trimming removed 7 bases from V and 2 bases from J; junction bases left unmatched: 5. The CDR3 sequence: CASTGGFPYEQYF. CDR3 nucleotides: TGTGCCAGCACCGGGGGGTTCCCCTACGAGCAGTACTTC. The full variable domain, its missing parts supplied by reference TRBV28 and TRBJ2-7, is DVKVTQSSRYLVKRTGEKVFLECVQDMDHENMFWYRQDPGLGLRLIYFSYDVKMKEKGDIPEGYSVSREKKERFSLILESASTNQTSMYLCASTGGFPYEQYFGPGTRLTVT.

The V gene is TRBV27, the J gene TRBJ1-2; 10 nucleotides agree with TRBD1. The trim removed 7 bases at V and 2 bases at J, leaving 7 bases unmatched. Germline V gene sequence: CDR1 MNHEY, CDR2 SMNVEV (reference sequence). The CDR3 runs to 15 residues. CDR3 amino acids: CASIGGTGANYGYTF. DNA for the CDR3: TGTGCCAGCATAGGCGGGACAGGGGCGAACTATGGCTACACCTTC.

The chain carries TRBV4-1 and TRBJ2-1; the match to TRBD2 covers 13 bases. The CDR3 covers 15 residues. Trimming at V came to 3 bases and at J to 9 bases, leaving 5 bases not matched to a gene. Germline-derived CDR1 and CDR2 are MGHRA and YSYEKL. CDR3 sequence (DNA): TGCGCCAGCAGCCAGGGACTAGCGGGGAAGGGTGAGCAGTTCTTC. Residues: CASSQGLAGKGEQFF.

This clonotype has a handful of counts. The CDR3 loop is CASSLTGMAQTQYF. CDR3 nucleotides: TGTGCCAGCAGCCTGACAGGGATGGCGCAGACCCAGTACTTC. This rearrangement joins TRBV12-3 or TRBV12-4 to TRBJ2-5; 7 bases agree with TRBD1. There are 14 residues in the CDR3. V trimming: 6 bases; J trimming: 6 bases; junction bases outside the gene matches: 10.

This clonotype was counted only a few times. This chain joins TRBV4-3 and TRBJ1-5, with 7 bases fitting TRBD1. V trimming: 4 bases; J trimming: 3 bases; junction bases outside the gene matches: 6. CDR3 length: 15 residues. The germline V gene encodes CDR1 LGHNA and CDR2 YSLEER. CDR3 DNA: TGCGCCAGCAGCCCCGCGGGACAGCTCAATCAGCCCCAGCATTTT. It is translated as CASSPAGQLNQPQHF.

The V call is TRBV27, the J call TRBJ2-7; 7 positions agree with TRBD1. With V trimmed by 2 bases and J by 0 bases, 4 bases remained unmatched. The CDR3 loop spans 15 amino acids. The germline V gene has CDR1 MNHEY and CDR2 SMNVEV (reference sequence). The CDR3 reads CASSLRAGGSYEQYF. The CDR3 bases are TGTGCCAGCAGTTTACGGGCAGGGGGCTCCTACGAGCAGTACTTC.

This clonotype turned up a few times. The chain joins TRBV9 to TRBJ1-1; TRBD1 aligns across 11 bases. The CDR3 is 15 amino acids. Germline-derived CDR1 and CDR2 are SGDLS and YYNGEE. The trim removed 0 bases at V and 4 bases at J, leaving 2 bases unmatched. This CDR3 is CASSVGGTGGTEAFF. CDR3 bases: TGTGCCAGCAGCGTAGGCGGGACAGGGGGCACTGAAGCTTTCTTT.